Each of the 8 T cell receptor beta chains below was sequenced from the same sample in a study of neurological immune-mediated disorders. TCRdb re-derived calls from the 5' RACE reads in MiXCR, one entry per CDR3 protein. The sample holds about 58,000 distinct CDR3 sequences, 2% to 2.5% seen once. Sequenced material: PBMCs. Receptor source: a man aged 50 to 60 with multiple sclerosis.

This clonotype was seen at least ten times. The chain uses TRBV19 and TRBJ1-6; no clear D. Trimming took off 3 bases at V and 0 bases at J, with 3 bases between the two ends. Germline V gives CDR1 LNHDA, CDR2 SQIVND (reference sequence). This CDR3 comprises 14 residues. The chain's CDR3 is CASSITSYNSPLHF. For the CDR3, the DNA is TGTGCCAGTAGTATTACCTCCTATAATTCACCCCTCCACTTT.

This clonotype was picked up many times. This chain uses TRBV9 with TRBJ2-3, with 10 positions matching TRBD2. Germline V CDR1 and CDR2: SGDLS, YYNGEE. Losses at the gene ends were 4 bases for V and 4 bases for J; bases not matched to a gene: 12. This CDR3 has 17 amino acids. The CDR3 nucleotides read TGTGCCAGCAGCCCGAGGCTAGGGACTAGCGTTTCAGATACGCAGTATTTT. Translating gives CASSPRLGTSVSDTQYF.

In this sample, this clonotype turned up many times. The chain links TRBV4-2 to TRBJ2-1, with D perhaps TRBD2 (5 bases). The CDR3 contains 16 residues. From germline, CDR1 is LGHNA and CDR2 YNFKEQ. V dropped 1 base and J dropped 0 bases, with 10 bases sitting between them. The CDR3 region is CASSQVSSGSYNEQFF. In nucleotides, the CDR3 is TGTGCCAGCAGCCAAGTGTCCAGCGGCTCCTACAATGAGCAGTTCTTC.

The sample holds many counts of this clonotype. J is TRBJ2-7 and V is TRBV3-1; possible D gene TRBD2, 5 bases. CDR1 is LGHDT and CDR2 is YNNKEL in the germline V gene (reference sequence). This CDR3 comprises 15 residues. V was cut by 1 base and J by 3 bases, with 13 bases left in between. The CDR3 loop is CASSQAGGQVYEQYF. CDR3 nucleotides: TGTGCCAGCAGCCAAGCCGGCGGGCAGGTCTACGAGCAGTACTTC.

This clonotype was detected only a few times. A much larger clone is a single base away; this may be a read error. CDR3 bases: TGCAGTGACATGACAGGGGCCTACGAGCAGTACTTC. Its translation: CSDMTGAYEQYF. This rearrangement joins TRBV20-1 to TRBJ2-7, with 8 positions matching TRBD1. Germline V gene data show CDR1 as DFQATT and CDR2 as SNEGSKA (reference sequence). CDR3 length: 12 amino acids. After removal of 7 bases from V and 2 bases from J, the junction contained 4 bases not matched to a gene.

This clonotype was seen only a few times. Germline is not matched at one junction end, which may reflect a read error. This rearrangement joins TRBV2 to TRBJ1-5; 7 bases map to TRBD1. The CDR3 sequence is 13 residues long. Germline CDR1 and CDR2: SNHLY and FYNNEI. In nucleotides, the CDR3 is TGTGCCAGCACTGGGGACAGTTATAAGACCCAGAATTTT. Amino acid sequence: CASTGDSYKTQNF. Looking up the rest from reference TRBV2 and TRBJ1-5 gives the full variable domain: EPEVTQTPSHQVTQMGQEVILRCVPISNHLYFYWYRQILGQKVEFLVSFYNNEISEKSEIFDDQFSVERPDGSNFTLKIRSTKLEDSAMYFCASTGDSYKTQNFGDGTRLSIL.

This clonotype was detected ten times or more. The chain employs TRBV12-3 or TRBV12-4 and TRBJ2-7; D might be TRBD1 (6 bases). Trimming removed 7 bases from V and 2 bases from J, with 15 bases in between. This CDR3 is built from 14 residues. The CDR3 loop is CASTKGHGPYEQYF. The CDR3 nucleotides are TGTGCCAGCACCAAGGGACACGGGCCCTACGAGCAGTACTTC.

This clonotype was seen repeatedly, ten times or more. This CDR3 reads CASKWDASGAFF. In DNA form, the CDR3 reads TGTGCCAGCAAGTGGGATGCTAGCGGGGCGTTCTTC. The chain employs TRBV2 and TRBJ2-1; 9 bases are shared with TRBD2. Germline trimming cut 7 bases from V and 15 bases from J; bases unmatched to any gene: 10. The germline CDR1 and CDR2 sequences are SNHLY and FYNNEI. The CDR3 is made up of 12 amino acids.